This TCR beta chain was sequenced in a study of response to subunit inactivated influenza vaccine. The study, taken as a whole, reports: Each seasonal flu vaccination may recruit only limited new T cells, authors suggested.

As to this clonotype: The antigen is unknown.

Germline loops: CDR1 SGHVS, CDR2 FNYEAQ. V was trimmed by 0 bases and J by 4 bases, leaving 16 bases between them. The CDR3 has 17 amino acids. TCRdb redid the calling of the RT-PCR reads with MiXCR, one entry per CDR3 protein. This table holds 450,000 to 550,000 distinct CDR3 sequences, over 25% found once. This TCR came from a man aged 50-59 years who received an inactivated influenza vaccine. Sequencing used CD4+ T cells sorted from PBMCs, obtained more than 4 days after vaccination. The V and J genes are TRBV7-6 and TRBJ2-1, with D maybe TRBD2 (6 bases). This CDR3 reads CASSLAKRGIRYNEQFF. The CDR3 DNA is TGTGCCAGCAGCTTAGCAAAACGGGGGATACGGTACAATGAGCAGTTCTTC.